The T cell receptor (beta chain) described here comes from a study of blood T cell repertoires in COVID-19 (dated by TCRdb to about 2020). Background for the entire study: Collaborator samples came from the United States, Italy and Spain and covered acute and convalescent phases of COVID-19. The material from the prospective study consisted of cDNA or gDNA derived from T cells, B-cell-depleted T cells, or PBMCs. The dataset comprised deeply sampled blood TCRbeta repertoires from subjects exposed to, actively infected with, or recovered from COVID-19. The repertoires were released in a freely available public database meant as a resource for research on the immune response to SARS-CoV-2. The samples were drawn from two sources: the first 160 participants of the ongoing ImmuneRACE study, and fewer than 1,500 subjects contributed by 6 global collaborators. Sample metadata almost always included a de-identified subject ID, COVID-19 status, age in years and sex. HLA class I and class II types, where available, came from metadata supplied by the sample provider rather than from assay-based typing. Points the paper makes about the study in general: The quantity of clinical and demographic metadata differed by source and by participant and was supplied without curation.

Reading the germline V gene (reference sequence) gives CDR1 MNHEY and CDR2 SMNVEV. Including cysteine and phenylalanine, the CDR3 has 13 amino acids. Only CDR3 DNA remains: 39 bases, in frame from the first base. V is reduced by 1 base and J by 1 base, leaving a spacing of 4 bases between them. The collaborating institutions used their own protocols to collect whole blood in K2EDTA tubes. For TCRbeta analysis, collaborator samples were shipped as frozen whole blood, as isolated PBMCs, or as DNA extracted from either sample type. TCRbeta CDR3 regions were amplified from genomic DNA using the immunoSEQ Assay, a bias-controlled multiplex PCR. In the source study's methods: The number of nucleated cells in each sample was estimated by amplification of reference gene primers within the assay. To quantify the absolute abundance of each unique TCRbeta CDR3 rearrangement, sequence reads were collapsed and filtered. For each sample, productive Simpson clonality was calculated by taking the square root of Simpson's diversity index across productive rearrangements. TCRdb obtained this table from immuneACCESS and retained in-frame rearrangements with V and J assigned. These tables miss some clones; where compared with another copy, unresolved V genes account for less than half of the shortfall, and the remainder is unexplained. Clonal size and the V and J genes are those of that table, whereas D and trimming came from the DNA. This sample gives some 15,000 clones in total; less than 80% of them show up just once. Clones ranked in the top ten supply 30% to 40% of the sample.

Details on this clone: This receptor's antigen is unknown. Within one base of it there is no much larger clone, and no base qualities were kept.

Sequencing was carried out using peripheral blood. The chain is assembled from TRBV27 and TRBJ1-1; confidence is insufficient to name the D gene. This TCR came from an older man with active or convalescent COVID-19. The CDR3 reads CASSLYRNTEAFF. The nucleotide sequence reads TGTGCCAGCAGTTTATACAGGAACACTGAAGCTTTCTTT.